Listed below are T cell receptor beta chains from one sample, sequenced in a study of T cells after yellow fever vaccination. Via MiXCR, TCRdb re-called the 5' RACE reads, giving one row per CDR3 protein. The sample comprises approximately 150,000 distinct CDR3 sequences, 7% to 10% of which are singletons, and about a third rests with the top ten. The sequenced sample was CD8+ T cells sorted from PBMCs, obtained 45 days after the yellow fever booster vaccination. Receptors originate from a man younger than 35 who received the YFV17D yellow fever vaccine. Both conserved end residues are part of each CDR3. Fields, in order: V gene, D gene, clone size, J gene, CDR3 protein, CDR3 DNA. A D gene is named only where the DNA matches it firmly. Only some rows state a clone size, as once, few, many or a class for expanded clones.

TRBV10-2,TRBD2,many,TRBJ2-5,CASRPIAGPQETQYF,TGCGCCAGCAGACCAATAGCGGGGCCCCAAGAGACCCAGTACTTC
TRBV11-2,NA,NA,TRBJ2-7,CASEWGHEQYF,TGTGCCAGCGAGTGGGGACACGAGCAGTACTTC
TRBV7-9,NA,many,TRBJ2-5,CASSAETPETQYF,TGTGCCAGCAGCGCGGAGACTCCAGAGACCCAGTACTTC
TRBV7-9,NA,NA,TRBJ2-5,CASSSAGSYQETQYF,TGTGCCAGCAGCTCTGCGGGGAGCTACCAAGAGACCCAGTACTTC
TRBV16,NA,NA,TRBJ1-2,CASSQSGTDTGYGYTF,TGTGCCAGCAGCCAATCCGGGACGGATACGGGCTATGGCTACACCTTC
TRBV25-1,TRBD1,few,TRBJ2-7,CASSDGQGSYEQYF,TGTGCCAGCAGTGACGGACAGGGTAGCTACGAGCAGTACTTC
TRBV2,TRBD1,few,TRBJ1-5,CASSTRTGLRQPQHF,TGTGCCAGCAGTACGAGGACAGGGCTGAGACAGCCCCAGCATTTT
TRBV9,NA,NA,TRBJ2-2,CASSVTRDTANTGELFF,TGTGCCAGCAGCGTGACCCGGGACACCGCGAACACCGGGGAGCTGTTTTTT
TRBV7-9,TRBD1,NA,TRBJ2-2,CASSPPTGASGELFF,TGTGCCAGCAGCCCGCCGACAGGGGCTAGCGGGGAGCTGTTTTTT
TRBV5-1,NA,many,TRBJ2-2,CASSAGGWTGELFF,TGCGCCAGCAGCGCCGGGGGTTGGACCGGGGAGCTGTTTTTT
TRBV6-2/TRBV6-3,NA,many,TRBJ1-5,CASVWGEDQPQHF,TGTGCCAGCGTGTGGGGTGAGGATCAGCCCCAGCATTTT
TRBV7-3,NA,NA,TRBJ2-1,CASSPNRQSQGQFF,TGTGCCAGCAGCCCTAATCGACAGAGCCAGGGGCAGTTCTTC
TRBV6-2/TRBV6-3,NA,few,TRBJ2-5,CASSWARETQYF,TGTGCCAGCAGTTGGGCTCGGGAGACCCAGTACTTC
TRBV12-5,TRBD1,NA,TRBJ2-5,CASGTGQGTYQETQYF,TGTGCTAGTGGTACGGGACAGGGGACGTACCAAGAGACCCAGTACTTC
TRBV7-6,TRBD1,many,TRBJ1-3,CASSPGQDTSGNTIYF,TGTGCCAGCAGCCCCGGACAGGATACCTCTGGAAACACCATATATTTT
TRBV4-2,TRBD2,few,TRBJ2-1,CASSQVGGDYNEQFF,TGTGCCAGCAGCCAAGTGGGAGGGGATTACAATGAGCAGTTCTTC
TRBV6-2/TRBV6-3,TRBD1,NA,TRBJ2-2,CASSYRSGQLPNTGELFF,TGTGCCAGCAGTTACAGGTCGGGACAGCTTCCAAACACCGGGGAGCTGTTTTTT
TRBV4-3,NA,few,TRBJ1-1,CASSQVRQWIFEAFF,TGCGCCAGCAGCCAAGTCCGACAGTGGATCTTTGAAGCTTTCTTT
TRBV4-2,TRBD2,NA,TRBJ2-7,CASSQEAGGAYEQYF,TGTGCCAGCAGCCAAGAAGCGGGGGGTGCCTACGAGCAGTACTTC